This T cell receptor (beta chain) was identified during a study of shared clonotypes between healthy human individuals. Whole-study findings and limits: Sequencing depth was a factor that was expected to affect clonotype sharing among donors. Larger estimated richness was generally seen in naive subsets than in memory subsets.

This clone was detected only once. Its target is unknown. This table comes from immunoSEQ multiplex PCR, and its TCRdb copy is limited to in-frame clones, with some not included. Of a few hundred thousand clones listed, over 50% are singletons. Germline lookup yields CDR1 SGHRS and CDR2 YFSETQ. Trimming took 3 bases from V and 6 from J, leaving 16 bases between them. The CDR3 contains 15 residues. Both subsets, CD45RA+ naive and CD45RA-negative memory, were split from the CD4+ cells. The rearrangement links TRBV5-1 to TRBJ2-1, with D uncertain. Sequencing was done on a sample of memory CD4+ T cells sorted from blood. Subset: CD45RA-negative fraction. This sequence originates from a man aged 30 to 39 in good health. The CDR3 spells CASSWGTGLGNEQFF. The CDR3 DNA is TGCGCCAGCAGCTGGGGTACGGGCCTGGGCAATGAGCAGTTCTTC.